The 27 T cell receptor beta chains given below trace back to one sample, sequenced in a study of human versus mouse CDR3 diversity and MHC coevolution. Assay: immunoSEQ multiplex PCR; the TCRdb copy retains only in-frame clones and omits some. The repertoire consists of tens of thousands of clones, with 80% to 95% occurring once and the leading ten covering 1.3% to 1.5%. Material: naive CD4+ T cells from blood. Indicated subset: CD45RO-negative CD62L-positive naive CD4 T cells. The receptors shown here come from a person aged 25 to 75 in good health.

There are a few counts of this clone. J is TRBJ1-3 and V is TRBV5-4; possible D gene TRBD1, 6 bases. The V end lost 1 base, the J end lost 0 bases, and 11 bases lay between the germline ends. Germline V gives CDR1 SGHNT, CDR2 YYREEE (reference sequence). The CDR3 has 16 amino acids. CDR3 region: CASSLRTGPSGNTIYF. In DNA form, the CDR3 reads TGTGCCAGCAGCTTGAGAACAGGGCCCTCTGGAAACACCATATATTTT.

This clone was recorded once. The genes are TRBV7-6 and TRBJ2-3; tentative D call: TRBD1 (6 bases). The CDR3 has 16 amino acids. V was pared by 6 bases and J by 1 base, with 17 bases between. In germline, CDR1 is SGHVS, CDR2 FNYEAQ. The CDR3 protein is CASRSHRDGGTDTQYF. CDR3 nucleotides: TGTGCCAGCAGATCCCACAGGGATGGAGGCACAGATACGCAGTATTTT.

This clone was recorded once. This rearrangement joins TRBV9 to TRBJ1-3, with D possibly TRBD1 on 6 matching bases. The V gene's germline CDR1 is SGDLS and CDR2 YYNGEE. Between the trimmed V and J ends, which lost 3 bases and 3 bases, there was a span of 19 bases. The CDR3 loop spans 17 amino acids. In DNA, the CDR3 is TGTGCCAGCAGCGCCCACTACAGGGTTGTCTATGGAAACACCATATATTTT. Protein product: CASSAHYRVVYGNTIYF.

The CDR3 spells CASSFPTAYDEQFF. CDR3 nucleotide sequence: TGTGCCAGCAGCTTTCCTACCGCATACGATGAGCAGTTCTTC. V is TRBV5-4 and J is TRBJ2-1; the D is unclear. The germline V gene has CDR1 SGHNT and CDR2 YYREEE (reference sequence). V was clipped by 2 bases and J by 8 bases, with 14 bases between them. The CDR3 has 14 residues.

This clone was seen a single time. CDR3 amino acids: CASSRTGASGRRETQYF. CDR3 nucleotide sequence: TGTGCCAGCAGCCGAACCGGGGCTAGCGGGAGGAGGGAGACCCAGTACTTC. This sequence joins TRBV28 and TRBJ2-5; 11 bases are a match to TRBD2. Germline V gene data show CDR1 as MDHEN and CDR2 as SYDVKM. CDR3 size: 17 residues. The junction had 14 bases not matched to a gene; V was cut back by 6 bases and J by 5 bases.

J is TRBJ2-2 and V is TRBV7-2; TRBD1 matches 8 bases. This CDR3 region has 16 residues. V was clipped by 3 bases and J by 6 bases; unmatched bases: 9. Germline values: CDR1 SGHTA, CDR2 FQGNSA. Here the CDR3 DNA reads TGTGCCAGCAGCTTCAGGGGGCGACCTGTGGCCGGGGAGCTGTTTTTT. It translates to CASSFRGRPVAGELFF.

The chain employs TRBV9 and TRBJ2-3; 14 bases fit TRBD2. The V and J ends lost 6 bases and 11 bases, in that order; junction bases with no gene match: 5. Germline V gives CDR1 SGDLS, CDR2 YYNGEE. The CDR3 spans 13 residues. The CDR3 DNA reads TGTGCCAGCACCGGGACTAGCGGGAGAAGGCAGTATTTT. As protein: CASTGTSGRRQYF.

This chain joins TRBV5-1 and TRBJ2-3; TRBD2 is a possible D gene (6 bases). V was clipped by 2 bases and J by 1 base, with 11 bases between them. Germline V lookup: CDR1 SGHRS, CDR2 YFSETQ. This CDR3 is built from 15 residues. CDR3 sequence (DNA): TGCGCCAGCAGCTTCCTTAGCGGAGGCACAGATACGCAGTATTTT. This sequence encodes CASSFLSGGTDTQYF.

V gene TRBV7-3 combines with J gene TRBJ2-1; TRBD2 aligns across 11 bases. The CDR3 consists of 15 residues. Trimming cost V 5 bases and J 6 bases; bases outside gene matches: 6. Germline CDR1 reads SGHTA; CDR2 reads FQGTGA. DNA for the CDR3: TGTGCCAGCAGCCGTAGCGGGGGGGCTGGCAATGAGCAGTTCTTC. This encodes CASSRSGGAGNEQFF.

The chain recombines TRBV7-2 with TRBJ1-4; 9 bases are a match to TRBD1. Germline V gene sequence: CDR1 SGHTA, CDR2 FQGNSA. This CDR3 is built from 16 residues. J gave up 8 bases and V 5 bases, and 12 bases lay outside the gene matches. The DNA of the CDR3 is TGTGCCAGCAGCCGAGCACCGGGACAGGGCGACGAAAAACTGTTTTTT. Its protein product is CASSRAPGQGDEKLFF.

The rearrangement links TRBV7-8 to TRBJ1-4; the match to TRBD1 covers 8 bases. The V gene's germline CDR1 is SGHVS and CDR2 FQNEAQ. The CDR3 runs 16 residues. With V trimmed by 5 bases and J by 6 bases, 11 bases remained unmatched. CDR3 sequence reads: CASSPRKTGVYEKLFF. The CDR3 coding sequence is TGTGCCAGCAGCCCCCGGAAGACAGGGGTGTATGAAAAACTGTTTTTT. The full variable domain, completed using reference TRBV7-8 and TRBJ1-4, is GAGVSQSPRYKVAKRGQDVALRCDPISGHVSLFWYQQALGQGPEFLTYFQNEAQLDKSGLPSDRFFAERPEGSVSTLKIQRTQQEDSAVYLCASSPRKTGVYEKLFFGSGTQLSVL.

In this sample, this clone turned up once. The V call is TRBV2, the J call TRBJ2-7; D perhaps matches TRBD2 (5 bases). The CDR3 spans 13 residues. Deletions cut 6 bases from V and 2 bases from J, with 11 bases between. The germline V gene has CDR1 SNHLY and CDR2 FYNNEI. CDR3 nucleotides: TGTGCCAGCAGACCGGACTCGACCTACGAGCAGTACTTC. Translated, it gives CASRPDSTYEQYF.

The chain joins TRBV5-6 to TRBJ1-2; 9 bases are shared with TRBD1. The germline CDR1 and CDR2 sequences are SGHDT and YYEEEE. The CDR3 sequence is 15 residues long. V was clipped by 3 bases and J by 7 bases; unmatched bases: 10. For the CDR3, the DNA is TGTGCCAGCAGCTATATGACACAGGGGGCTCTTGGCTACACCTTC. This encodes CASSYMTQGALGYTF. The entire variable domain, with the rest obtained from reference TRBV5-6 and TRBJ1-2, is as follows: DAGVTQSPTHLIKTRGQQVTLRCSPKSGHDTVSWYQQALGQGPQFIFQYYEEEERQRGNFPDRFSGHQFPNYSSELNVNALLLGDSALYLCASSYMTQGALGYTFGSGTRLTVV.

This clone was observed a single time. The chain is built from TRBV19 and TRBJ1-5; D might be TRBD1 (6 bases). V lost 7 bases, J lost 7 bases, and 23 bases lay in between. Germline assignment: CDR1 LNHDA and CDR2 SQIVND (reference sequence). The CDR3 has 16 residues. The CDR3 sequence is CASTPTTGFVGQPQHF. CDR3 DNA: TGTGCCAGTACCCCTACCACAGGGTTTGTAGGACAGCCCCAGCATTTT.

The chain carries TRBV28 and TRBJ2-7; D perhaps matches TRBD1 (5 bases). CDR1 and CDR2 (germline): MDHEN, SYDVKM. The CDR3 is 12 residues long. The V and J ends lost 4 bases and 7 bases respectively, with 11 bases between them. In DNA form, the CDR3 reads TGTGCCAGCAGTTATGGGGCTAGTGAGCAGTACTTC. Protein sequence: CASSYGASEQYF.

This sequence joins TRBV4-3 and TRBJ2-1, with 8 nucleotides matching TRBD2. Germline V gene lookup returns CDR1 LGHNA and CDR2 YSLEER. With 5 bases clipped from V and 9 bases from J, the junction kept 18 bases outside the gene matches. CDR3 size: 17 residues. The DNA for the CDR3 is TGCGCCAGCAGCAAGGCAATCGGGGGGGCCTTCTTGGGTGAGCAGTTCTTC. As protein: CASSKAIGGAFLGEQFF.

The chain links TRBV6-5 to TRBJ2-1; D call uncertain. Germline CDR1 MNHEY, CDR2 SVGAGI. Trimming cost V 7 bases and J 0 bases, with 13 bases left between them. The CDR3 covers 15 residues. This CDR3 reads CASTPHSSSYNEQFF. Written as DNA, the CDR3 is TGTGCCAGCACCCCACACAGCAGCTCCTACAATGAGCAGTTCTTC.

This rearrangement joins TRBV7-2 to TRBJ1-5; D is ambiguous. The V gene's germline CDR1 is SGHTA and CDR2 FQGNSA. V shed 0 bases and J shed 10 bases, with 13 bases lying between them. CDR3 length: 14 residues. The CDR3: CASSLAEGGRPQHF. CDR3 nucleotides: TGTGCCAGCAGCTTAGCGGAGGGCGGAAGACCCCAGCATTTT. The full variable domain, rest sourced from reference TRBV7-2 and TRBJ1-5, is GAGVSQSPSNKVTEKGKDVELRCDPISGHTALYWYRQSLGQGLEFLIYFQGNSAPDKSGLPSDRFSAERTGGSVSTLTIQRTQQEDSAVYLCASSLAEGGRPQHFGDGTRLSIL.

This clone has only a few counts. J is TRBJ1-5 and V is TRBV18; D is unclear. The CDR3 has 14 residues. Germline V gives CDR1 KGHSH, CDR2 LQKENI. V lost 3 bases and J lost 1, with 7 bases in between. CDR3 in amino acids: CASSPGESNQPQHF. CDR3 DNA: TGTGCCAGCTCACCCGGAGAAAGCAATCAGCCCCAGCATTTT.

This chain's CDR3 is CASSPPRTLNEQFF. CDR3 DNA sequence: TGTGCCAGCAGTCCCCCCAGGACTCTGAATGAGCAGTTCTTC. The V call is TRBV28, the J call TRBJ2-1; tentative D call: TRBD2 (5 bases). Trimming cost V 5 bases and J 7 bases, with 15 bases left between them. Germline V CDR1 and CDR2: MDHEN, SYDVKM. The CDR3 sequence is 14 residues long.

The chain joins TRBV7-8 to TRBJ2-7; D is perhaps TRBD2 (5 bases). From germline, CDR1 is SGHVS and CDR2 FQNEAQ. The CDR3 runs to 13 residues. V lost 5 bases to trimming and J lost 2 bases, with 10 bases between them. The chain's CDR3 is CASSKSGAYEQYF. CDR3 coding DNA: TGTGCCAGCAGCAAAAGCGGAGCCTACGAGCAGTACTTC.

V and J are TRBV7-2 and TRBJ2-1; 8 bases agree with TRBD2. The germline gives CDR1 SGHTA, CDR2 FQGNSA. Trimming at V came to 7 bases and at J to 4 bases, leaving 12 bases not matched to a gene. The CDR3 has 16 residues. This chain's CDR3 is CASKSTGGLGYNEQFF. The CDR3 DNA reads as TGTGCCAGCAAATCAACGGGGGGGCTCGGGTACAATGAGCAGTTCTTC.

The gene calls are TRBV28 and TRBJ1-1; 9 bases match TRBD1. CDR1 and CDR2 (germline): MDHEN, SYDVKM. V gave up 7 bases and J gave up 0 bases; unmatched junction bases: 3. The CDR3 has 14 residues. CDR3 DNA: TGTGCCAGCAAGGGGGACAGGGTGAACACTGAAGCTTTCTTT. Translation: CASKGDRVNTEAFF.

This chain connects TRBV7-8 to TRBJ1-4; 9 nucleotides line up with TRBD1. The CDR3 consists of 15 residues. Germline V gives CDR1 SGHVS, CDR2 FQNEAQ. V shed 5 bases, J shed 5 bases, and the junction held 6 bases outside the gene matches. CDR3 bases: TGTGCCAGCAGCACATCCGGGACAGGGAATGAAAAACTGTTTTTT. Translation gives CASSTSGTGNEKLFF.

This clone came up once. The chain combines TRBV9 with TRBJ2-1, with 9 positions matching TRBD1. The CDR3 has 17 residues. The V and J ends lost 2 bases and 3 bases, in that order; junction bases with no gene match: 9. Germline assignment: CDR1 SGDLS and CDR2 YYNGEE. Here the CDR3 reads CASSVRTGTGYYNEQFF. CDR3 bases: TGTGCCAGCAGCGTCCGGACCGGGACAGGGTACTACAATGAGCAGTTCTTC.

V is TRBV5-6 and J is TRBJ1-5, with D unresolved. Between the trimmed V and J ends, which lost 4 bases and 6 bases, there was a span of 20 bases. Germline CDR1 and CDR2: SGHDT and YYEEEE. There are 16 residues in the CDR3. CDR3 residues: CASSPDRGRSGQPQHF. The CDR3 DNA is TGTGCCAGCAGCCCCGACCGAGGGAGGTCGGGTCAGCCCCAGCATTTT.

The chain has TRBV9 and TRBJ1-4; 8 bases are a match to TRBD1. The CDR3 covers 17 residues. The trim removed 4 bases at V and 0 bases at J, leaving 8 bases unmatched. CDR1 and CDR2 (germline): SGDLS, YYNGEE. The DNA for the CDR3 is TGTGCCAGCAGCAGAGGGGGACAGGAGGCAACTAATGAAAAACTGTTTTTT. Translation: CASSRGGQEATNEKLFF.